This T cell receptor (beta chain) derives from a study of shared T cell receptors in the human thymus. Germline values: CDR1 SGHVS, CDR2 FNYEAQ. Between the trimmed V and J ends, which lost 4 bases and 2 bases, there was a span of 36 bases. CDR3 size: 22 residues. Method: immunoSEQ multiplex PCR; TCRdb's copy keeps in-frame clones and lacks some. The sample carries about 380,000 clones, 85% to 95% recorded once. This clone was seen just once. The sample was thymocytes. The rearrangement links TRBV7-6 to TRBJ2-7; possibly TRBD2 for D (6 bases). The receptor was isolated from a human donor. The CDR3: CASSYKTAAGTQSPLPPYEQYF. The CDR3 bases are TGTGCCAGCAGCTACAAGACAGCCGCCGGGACTCAGAGCCCCCTACCCCCCTACGAGCAGTACTTC.